This T cell receptor beta chain was recovered during a study of blood T cells in healthy people across ages. It was with a sample-barcoded 5' primer and a J-beta primer mix that a second PCR of about 6 to 12 cycles was run. TCRdb re-derived calls from the 5' RACE reads in MiXCR, one entry per CDR3 protein. The table lists around 800,000 distinct CDR3 sequences, about 45% of them singletons. General study results and limits: Lack of knowledge of donor CMV status possibly confounded expanded clonotype changes.

Staff drew roughly 10 milliliters of peripheral blood from each donor. As concerns this clonotype: The antigen remains unidentified.

The clonotype was recovered from a man of 80 years or more in good health. Sequences were obtained from blood.

CDR3 protein: CASSQSGGYNEQFF. In nucleotides, the CDR3 is TGTGCCAGCAGCCAAAGCGGGGGCTACAATGAGCAGTTCTTC. J is TRBJ2-1 and V is TRBV4-2; 8 bases align to TRBD2. The J segment lost 3 bases and the V segment lost 2 bases, leaving 0 bases of the junction unmatched. Germline lookup yields CDR1 LGHNA and CDR2 YNFKEQ. The length of the CDR3 is 14 residues.